Described below is a single T cell receptor beta chain sequence and its context. The data were produced by immunoSEQ multiplex PCR, yet TCRdb's version contains in-frame clones alone and is incomplete. The sample carries some 20,000 clones, more than 60% recorded once. The data originate from a study of somatic mutations in cytotoxic T cells in rheumatoid arthritis. About the research overall: Sorted by flow to nearly 100% purity were some V beta antibody-stained T-cell populations, including V beta1+ cells sequenced for TCRB.

This clonotype originated in a woman aged 55 to 70 in good health. The specimen was CD8+ T cells sorted from blood.

CDR3: CASSSLAGDLSYEQYF. The DNA for the CDR3 is TGTGCCAGCAGTAGCTTAGCGGGAGACCTCTCCTACGAGCAGTACTTC. V and J are TRBV27 and TRBJ2-7; TRBD2 matches at 9 bases. Trimming cost V 5 bases and J 0 bases; bases outside gene matches: 8. Germline loops: CDR1 MNHEY, CDR2 SMNVEV (reference sequence). CDR3 length: 16 residues.